A selection of T cell receptor beta chains follows, all from one sample in a study of early T cells in non-severe SARS-CoV-2 infection. From the 5' RACE reads, TCRdb called clonotypes with MiXCR, one entry per CDR3 protein. Counted here are tens of thousands of distinct CDR3 sequences, 5.5% to 6.5% occurring once; the ten biggest clones make up about 7%. Material for sequencing was whole blood. Every receptor here comes from an adult who was a healthcare worker with PCR-confirmed SARS-CoV-2 infection or an uninfected control (not recorded which). The CDR3 runs from the conserved cysteine through the conserved F or W. The order of the fields is D gene, clone size, V gene, J gene, CDR3 protein, CDR3 DNA. D genes are given only for firm matches. Clone size appears in some rows only: once, few, many, or a class for an expanded clone.

>TRBD1|many|TRBV5-1|TRBJ2-5
CASSSQVRDREYF
TGCGCCAGCAGCTCCCAGGTCCGGGACAGGGAGTACTTC
>TRBD1|many|TRBV7-9|TRBJ2-5
CASSRAVGTAEETQYF
TGTGCCAGCAGCAGAGCCGTCGGGACAGCCGAAGAGACCCAGTACTTC
>NA|many|TRBV12-3/TRBV12-4|TRBJ1-1
CASSLKVWGTEAFF
TGTGCCAGCAGTTTAAAGGTTTGGGGTACTGAAGCTTTCTTT
>NA|NA|TRBV9|TRBJ1-6
CASSVGRAGNSPLHF
TGTGCCAGCAGCGTAGGCCGAGCGGGTAATTCACCCCTCCACTTT
>NA|many|TRBV20-1|TRBJ2-3
CSALNTLSSADTQYF
TGCAGTGCTTTGAATACCCTCTCCTCGGCGGATACGCAGTATTTT
>NA|many|TRBV2|TRBJ2-2
CAAISGSNTGELFF
TGTGCCGCGATCTCAGGGTCGAACACCGGGGAGCTGTTTTTT
>NA|few|TRBV5-4|TRBJ1-2
CASRSSTVGGYTF
TGTGCCAGCAGATCTTCGACAGTAGGTGGCTACACCTTC
>NA|few|TRBV5-4|TRBJ1-4
CASSQRVNEKLFF
TGTGCCAGCAGCCAAAGAGTTAATGAAAAACTGTTTTTT
>TRBD1|many|TRBV3-1|TRBJ2-7
CASSQRQGNEQYF
TGTGCCAGCAGCCAAAGACAGGGTAACGAGCAGTACTTC
>NA|many|TRBV4-3|TRBJ1-2
CASSQDPPGVSGYTF
TGCGCCAGCAGCCAAGATCCACCCGGAGTATCTGGCTACACCTTC
>TRBD2|few|TRBV6-6|TRBJ2-3
CASSYPTSGSGADTQYF
TGTGCCAGCAGTTACCCGACTAGCGGGAGTGGTGCAGATACGCAGTATTTT
>NA|few|TRBV29-1|TRBJ1-2
CSVVLAYGYTF
TGCAGCGTTGTACTCGCTTATGGCTACACCTTC
>TRBD1|NA|TRBV18|TRBJ1-3
CASSPSGGSGNTIYF
TGTGCCAGCTCACCATCAGGGGGGTCCGGAAACACCATATATTTT
>TRBD1|NA|TRBV7-2|TRBJ2-7
CASSLGQFRGPYEQYF
TGTGCCAGCAGCCTGGGACAGTTTCGTGGGCCATACGAGCAGTACTTC
>NA|many|TRBV6-2/TRBV6-3|TRBJ1-5
CASSYFTNQPQHF
TGTGCCAGCAGTTACTTTACAAATCAGCCCCAGCATTTT
>NA|few|TRBV29-1|TRBJ2-7
CSVAVARVDEQYF
TGCAGCGTTGCGGTTGCTCGAGTCGACGAGCAGTACTTC
>TRBD2|NA|TRBV5-4|TRBJ2-5
CASSLVVAGQETQYF
TGTGCCAGCAGCTTGGTGGTAGCGGGGCAAGAGACCCAGTACTTC
>TRBD2|few|TRBV7-9|TRBJ2-1
CASSPTSGRGDYNEQFF
TGTGCCAGCAGTCCGACTAGCGGGAGGGGGGACTACAATGAGCAGTTCTTC
>NA|many|TRBV7-6|TRBJ1-1
CASSRTVNTEAFF
TGTGCCAGCAGCCGTACAGTGAACACTGAAGCTTTCTTT
>TRBD1|many|TRBV5-1|TRBJ2-2
CASSSNGQGSTGELFF
TGCGCCAGCAGCTCCAACGGACAGGGGTCAACCGGGGAGCTGTTTTTT
>NA|many|TRBV5-1|TRBJ1-2
CASSLVAERLGYTF
TGCGCCAGCAGCTTGGTGGCAGAACGGCTGGGCTACACCTTC
>NA|many|TRBV11-2|TRBJ2-3
CASSLVGRADTQYF
TGTGCCAGCAGCTTAGTGGGCCGGGCAGATACGCAGTATTTT
>NA|NA|TRBV3-1|TRBJ2-3
CASSQRSRLVGHTQYF
TGTGCCAGCAGCCAGCGATCAAGACTAGTGGGTCATACGCAGTATTTT